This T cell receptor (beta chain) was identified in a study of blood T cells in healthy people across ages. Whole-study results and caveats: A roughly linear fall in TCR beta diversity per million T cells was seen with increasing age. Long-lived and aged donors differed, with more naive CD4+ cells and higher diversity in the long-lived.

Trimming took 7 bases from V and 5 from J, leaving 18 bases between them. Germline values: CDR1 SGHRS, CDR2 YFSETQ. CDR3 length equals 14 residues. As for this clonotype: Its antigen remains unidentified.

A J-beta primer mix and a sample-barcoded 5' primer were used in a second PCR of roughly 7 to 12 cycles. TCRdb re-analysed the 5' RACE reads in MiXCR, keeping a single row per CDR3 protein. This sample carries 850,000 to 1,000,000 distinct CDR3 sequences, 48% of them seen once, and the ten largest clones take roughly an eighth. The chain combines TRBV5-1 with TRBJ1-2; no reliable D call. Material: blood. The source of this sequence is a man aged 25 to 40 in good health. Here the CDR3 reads CASSNPSQQYGYTF. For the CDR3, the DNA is TGCGCCAGCTCCAACCCGAGTCAGCAATATGGCTACACCTTC.